These T cell receptor beta chains were read from a single sample in a study of technical replicates of blood from several donors. The repertoire was sequenced with immunoSEQ multiplex PCR; TCRdb's copy has only in-frame clones and lacks some. This table holds 65,000 to 85,000 clones, 94% found once. The sample was T cells isolated from PBMCs. Every receptor here comes from a human donor in good health. Each CDR3 is given with its conserved first and last residue.

j_call	v_call	cdr3_length	cdr3_aa
TRBJ2-7	TRBV5-4	15	CASSTGGARAYEQYF
TRBJ1-1	TRBV7-3	16	CASSPRGQGVNTEAFF
TRBJ2-3	TRBV14	14	CASSQEVSRDTQYF
TRBJ2-2	TRBV5-3	17	CARSPSGSPLNTGELFF
TRBJ2-5	TRBV7-2	15	CASSPTGTIQETQYF
TRBJ2-7	TRBV5-1	15	CASSLVSSGSPEQYF
TRBJ1-2	TRBV6-5	15	CASSYGDRSPYGYTF
TRBJ2-3	TRBV29-1	13	CSAVTGTRDTQYF
TRBJ2-3	TRBV10-3	15	CAISGTSGSTDTQYF
TRBJ1-5	TRBV7-9	11	CASGSNQPQHF
TRBJ1-2	TRBV28	16	CASSLPTGRGNYGYTF
TRBJ2-1	TRBV7-8	14	CASSPQGANNEQFF
TRBJ2-2	TRBV18	17	CASSPGLADVYTGELFF
TRBJ2-4	TRBV5-6	11	CASSRGTSRFF
TRBJ1-1	TRBV29-1	12	CSVGQVNTEAFF
TRBJ2-1	TRBV5-1	12	CASSRRDNEQFF
TRBJ2-7	TRBV23-1	10	CASTSRAQYF
TRBJ1-1	TRBV10-1	13	CASSGNRGTEAFF
TRBJ2-3	TRBV6-5	12	CASTRSGGTQYF
TRBJ1-5	TRBV7-2	14	CASSFWDRNQPQHF
TRBJ1-5	TRBV7-3	16	CASSAYLPPTDQPQHF
TRBJ1-1	TRBV5-1	13	CASSLEQGYEAFF
TRBJ2-1	TRBV10-3	13	CAISETVNNEQFF
TRBJ2-7	TRBV6-5	15	CASSPRLAGTYEQYF
TRBJ2-2	TRBV28	13	CASRPPGTGELFF
TRBJ2-7	TRBV5-6	14	CASSRGQGLYEQYF
TRBJ1-2	TRBV6-6	14	CASSWDSANYGYTF
TRBJ2-5	TRBV6-6	15	CASRTGTGGMETQYF
TRBJ1-1	TRBV4-3	13	CASSQGRHTEAFF
TRBJ1-5	TRBV6-5	13	CASSRTVSQPQHF
TRBJ1-4	TRBV30	14	CAWSVLGAGEKLFF
TRBJ2-2	TRBV6-5	13	CASKLQLSRELFF
TRBJ1-1	TRBV19	13	CASSSQTGTEAFF
TRBJ2-1	TRBV2	15	CASSISGRQTTGQFF
TRBJ2-2	TRBV15	15	CATSKTGVNTGELFF
TRBJ2-5	TRBV7-9	13	CASKREGGETQYF
TRBJ1-2	TRBV5-1	15	CASSPTVGGNYGYTF